The 15 T cell receptor beta chains given below trace back to one sample, sequenced in a study of early T cells in non-severe SARS-CoV-2 infection. TCRdb re-analysed the 5' RACE reads in MiXCR, keeping a single row per CDR3 protein. The sample lists fewer than 80,000 distinct CDR3 sequences; about 12% were seen once. Sequencing used whole blood. These receptors originate from an adult who was a healthcare worker with PCR-confirmed SARS-CoV-2 infection or an uninfected control (not recorded which).

There are many counts of this clonotype. The chain recombines TRBV12-3 or TRBV12-4 with TRBJ2-5; 10 bases fit TRBD2. The CDR3 extends over 14 amino acids. With V trimmed by 5 bases and J by 2 bases, 2 bases remained unmatched. The CDR3 coding sequence is TGTGCCAGCAGTAGGACTAGCGGTCAAGAGACCCAGTACTTC. Its translation is CASSRTSGQETQYF.

The table lists this clonotype with a few counts. The chain joins TRBV28 to TRBJ2-7, with D perhaps being TRBD1 or TRBD2 (7 bases each). Trimming took 6 bases from V and 2 from J, leaving 17 bases between them. Germline values: CDR1 MDHEN, CDR2 SYDVKM. The CDR3 has 15 residues. In nucleotides, the CDR3 is TGTGCCAGCAGACCCAGGGGGACTAACCCCTACGAGCAGTACTTC. Protein product: CASRPRGTNPYEQYF.

This clonotype was counted at least ten times. The genes are TRBV3-1 and TRBJ1-5; D remains unclear. V was clipped by 0 bases and J by 7 bases, with 13 bases between them. The CDR3 has 15 residues. From germline, CDR1 is LGHDT and CDR2 YNNKEL (reference sequence). In DNA, the CDR3 is TGTGCCAGCAGCCAAGATCAAGCAGAGGGCCAGCCCCAGCATTTT. Translation gives CASSQDQAEGQPQHF.

This chain uses TRBV18 with TRBJ2-5, with D uncertain. Germline V CDR1 and CDR2: KGHSH, LQKENI. V was shortened by 6 bases and J by 4 bases, with 6 bases between the two germline ends. This CDR3 spans 11 amino acids. CDR3 residues: CASSPRETQYF. CDR3 DNA: TGTGCCAGCTCCCCAAGAGAGACCCAGTACTTC. The full variable domain, completed using reference TRBV18 and TRBJ2-5, is NAGVMQNPRHLVRRRGQEARLRCSPMKGHSHVYWYRQLPEEGLKFMVYLQKENIIDESGMPKERFSAEFPKEGPSILRIQQVVRGDSAAYFCASSPRETQYFGPGTRLLVL.

This clonotype was counted at least ten times. The V call is TRBV29-1, the J call TRBJ2-3; 7 bases map to TRBD2. The V gene end was trimmed by 4 bases and the J gene end by 3 bases; junction bases not matched to a gene: 7. The germline CDR1 and CDR2 sequences are SQVTM and ANQGSEA. The CDR3 is made up of 14 amino acids. This CDR3 is CSVGDYLRTDTQYF. The DNA for the CDR3 is TGCAGCGTTGGGGACTACCTAAGGACAGATACGCAGTATTTT.

This clonotype was picked up a small number of times. This chain joins TRBV7-3 and TRBJ2-7; possibly TRBD2 for D (5 bases). V was clipped by 5 bases and J by 0 bases, with 26 bases between them. Germline V gene sequence: CDR1 SGHTA, CDR2 FQGTGA. There are 19 residues in the CDR3. This chain's CDR3 is CASSPDTPRGLKCSYEQYF. CDR3 bases: TGTGCCAGCAGCCCCGATACACCCCGAGGACTGAAGTGCTCCTACGAGCAGTACTTC.

Concerning this clonotype itself: A read error may explain this, as a much larger clone is one base away. The CDR3 carries no conserved terminal phenylalanine or tryptophan, so it likely arises from a read error. The J gene is TRBJ1-5, the V gene TRBV29-1, with D possibly being TRBD1 (5 bases). The CDR3 spans 15 residues. Germline V gene lookup returns CDR1 SQVTM and CDR2 ANQGSEA. V shed 5 bases and J shed 1 base, with 15 bases lying between them. CDR3 bases: TGCAGCGTTATATTAGGGACTGGGAGCAATCAGCCCCAGCATTCT. Its protein product is CSVILGTGSNQPQHS.

The CDR3: CASSLVAGLGDEQFF. The CDR3 DNA reads TGTGCCAGCAGCTTAGTAGCTGGACTAGGTGATGAGCAGTTCTTC. V and J are TRBV7-2 and TRBJ2-1, with 7 bases matching TRBD2. V shed 1 base, J shed 8 bases, and the junction held 8 bases outside the gene matches. This CDR3 region has 15 residues. Germline loops: CDR1 SGHTA, CDR2 FQGNSA.

This clonotype was detected ten times or more. The chain uses TRBV2 and TRBJ2-3; 10 bases line up with TRBD2. J gave up 3 bases and V 10 bases, and 7 bases lay outside the gene matches. The CDR3 consists of 14 residues. CDR1 is SNHLY and CDR2 is FYNNEI in the germline V gene. CDR3 nucleotide sequence: TGTGCCAACTCCCAGGGACTAGCGACAGATACGCAGTATTTT. Its protein product is CANSQGLATDTQYF.

This clonotype came up a few times. The genes are TRBV27 and TRBJ2-3; 13 bases map to TRBD2. V was pared by 6 bases and J by 5 bases, with 5 bases of the junction left unmatched. The CDR3 length is 15 residues. Germline V CDR1 and CDR2: MNHEY, SMNVEV (reference sequence). CDR3 loop: CASSGGLAGRDTQYF. CDR3 in DNA: TGTGCCAGCAGCGGGGGACTAGCGGGAAGAGATACGCAGTATTTT.

The chain employs TRBV10-2 and TRBJ2-7; D uncertain. CDR3 length equals 15 residues. V lost 0 bases and J 3 bases, leaving 12 bases between the germline ends. Per germline, CDR1 WSHSY and CDR2 SAAADI. CDR3 bases: TGCGCCAGCAGTGAGTCCATGGGATACCTCTACGAGCAGTACTTC. Translated: CASSESMGYLYEQYF.

V and J are TRBV18 and TRBJ2-7, with TRBD1 matching 8 bases. Germline trimming cut 3 bases from V and 2 bases from J; bases unmatched to any gene: 3. CDR1 and CDR2 from the germline V gene are KGHSH and LQKENI. The CDR3 totals 14 residues. The CDR3 is CASSPDRVTYEQYF. The DNA of the CDR3 is TGTGCCAGCTCACCGGACAGGGTAACCTACGAGCAGTACTTC.

This clonotype has a handful of counts. V usage is TRBV25-1 and J usage is TRBJ1-1; D is undetermined. This CDR3 has 8 amino acids. V lost 10 bases, J lost 13 bases, and 10 bases lay in between. Germline assignment: CDR1 MGHDK and CDR2 SYGVNS. In DNA, the CDR3 is TGTGCCAACTTTCTTGGTTTCTTT. This sequence encodes CANFLGFF.

This clonotype was detected many times. V and J are TRBV14 and TRBJ1-6; 7 bases fit TRBD1. CDR3 length equals 14 residues. J lost 11 bases, V lost 5 bases, and 9 bases had no gene match. The germline CDR1 and CDR2 sequences are SGHDN and FVKESK. The CDR3 bases are TGTGCCAGCAGCTTGCGACAGGGAGCGACACCCCTCCACTTT. This codes for CASSLRQGATPLHF.

V gene TRBV13 combines with J gene TRBJ1-1; D is undetermined. This CDR3 spans 15 amino acids. The V end lost 3 bases, the J end lost 3 bases, and 14 bases lay between the germline ends. Germline V lookup: CDR1 PRHDT, CDR2 FYEKMQ (reference sequence). The CDR3 bases are TGTGCCAGCAGCTTTGCGGCGGGCGGTTACACTGAAGCTTTCTTT. Its translation: CASSFAAGGYTEAFF.